This TCR beta chain was captured in a study of blood T cell repertoires in COVID-19. This clone came up once. The V end was cut by 1 base, the J end by 9 bases, with 4 bases between. In germline, CDR1 is LNHDA, CDR2 SQIVND (reference sequence). The CDR3 spans 12 residues. Produced via immunoSEQ multiplex PCR; TCRdb's table is partial and in-frame only. This table holds about 300,000 clones, roughly 85% found once. Sequencing was carried out using PBMCs or T cells enriched from blood (not recorded which). This clonotype was obtained from a woman aged 30 to 39 who had recovered from COVID-19. The chain has TRBV19 and TRBJ1-6; D not resolved. The chain's CDR3 is CASSIGVSPLHF. In DNA, the CDR3 is TGTGCCAGTAGTATAGGCGTTTCACCCCTCCACTTT.